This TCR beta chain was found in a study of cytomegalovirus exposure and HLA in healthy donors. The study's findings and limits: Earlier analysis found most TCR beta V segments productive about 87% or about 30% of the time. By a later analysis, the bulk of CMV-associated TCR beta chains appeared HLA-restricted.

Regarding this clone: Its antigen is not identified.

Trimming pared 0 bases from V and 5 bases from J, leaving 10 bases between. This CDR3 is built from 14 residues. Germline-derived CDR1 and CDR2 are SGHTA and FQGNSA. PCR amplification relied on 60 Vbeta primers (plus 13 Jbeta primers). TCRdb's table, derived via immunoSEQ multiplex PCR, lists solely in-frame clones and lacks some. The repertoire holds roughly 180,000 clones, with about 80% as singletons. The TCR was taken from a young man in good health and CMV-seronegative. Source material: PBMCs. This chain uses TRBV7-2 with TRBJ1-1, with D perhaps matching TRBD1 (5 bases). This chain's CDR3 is CASSLAGVGTEAFF. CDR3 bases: TGTGCCAGCAGCTTAGCAGGGGTTGGAACTGAAGCTTTCTTT.